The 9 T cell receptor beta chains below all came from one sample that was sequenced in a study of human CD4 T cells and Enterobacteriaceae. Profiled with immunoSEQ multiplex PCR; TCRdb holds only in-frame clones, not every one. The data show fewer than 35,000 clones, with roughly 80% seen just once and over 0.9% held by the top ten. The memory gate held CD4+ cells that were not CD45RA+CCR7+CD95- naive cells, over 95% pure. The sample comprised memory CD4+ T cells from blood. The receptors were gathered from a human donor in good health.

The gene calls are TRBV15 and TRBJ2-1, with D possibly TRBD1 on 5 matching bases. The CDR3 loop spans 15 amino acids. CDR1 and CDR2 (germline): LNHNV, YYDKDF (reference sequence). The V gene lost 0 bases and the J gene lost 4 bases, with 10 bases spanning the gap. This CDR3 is CATSRDRVFYNEQFF. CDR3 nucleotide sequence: TGTGCCACCAGCAGAGACAGGGTCTTTTACAATGAGCAGTTCTTC.

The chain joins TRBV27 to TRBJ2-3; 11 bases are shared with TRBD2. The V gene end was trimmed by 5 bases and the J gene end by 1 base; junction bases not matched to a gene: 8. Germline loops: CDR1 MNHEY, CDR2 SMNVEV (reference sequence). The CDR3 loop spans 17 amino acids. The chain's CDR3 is CASSMGLAVPGTDTQYF. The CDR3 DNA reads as TGTGCCAGCAGTATGGGACTAGCGGTTCCGGGCACAGATACGCAGTATTTT.

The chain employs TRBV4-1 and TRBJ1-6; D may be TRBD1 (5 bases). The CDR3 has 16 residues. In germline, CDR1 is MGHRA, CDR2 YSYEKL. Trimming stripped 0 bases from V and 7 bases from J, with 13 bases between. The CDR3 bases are TGCGCCAGCAGCCAAGATCAAGTCAGGGTAAATTCACCCCTCCACTTT. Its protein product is CASSQDQVRVNSPLHF.

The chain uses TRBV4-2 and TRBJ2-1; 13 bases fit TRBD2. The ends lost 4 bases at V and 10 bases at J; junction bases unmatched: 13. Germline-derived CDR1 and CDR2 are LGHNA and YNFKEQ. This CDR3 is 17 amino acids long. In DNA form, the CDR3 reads TGTGCCAGCAGCCCCGGACTAGCGGGAGTCAGGGCGGGGGAGCAGTTCTTC. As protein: CASSPGLAGVRAGEQFF.

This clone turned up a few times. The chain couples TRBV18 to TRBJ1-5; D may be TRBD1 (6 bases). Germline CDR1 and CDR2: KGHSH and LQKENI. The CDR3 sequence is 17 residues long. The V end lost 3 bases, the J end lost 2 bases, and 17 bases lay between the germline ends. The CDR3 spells CASSPSAGEKGNQPQHF. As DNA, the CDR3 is TGTGCCAGCTCACCCTCGGCAGGGGAGAAGGGCAATCAGCCCCAGCATTTT.

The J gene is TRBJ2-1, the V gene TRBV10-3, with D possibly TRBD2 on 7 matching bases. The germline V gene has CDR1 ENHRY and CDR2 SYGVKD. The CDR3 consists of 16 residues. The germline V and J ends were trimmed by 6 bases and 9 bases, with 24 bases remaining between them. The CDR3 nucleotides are TGTGCCATCAGCGCCTCTATACGGGGGGCGTCGCCTGAGCAGTTCTTC. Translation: CAISASIRGASPEQFF.

CDR3 in amino acids: CASSVLGDTASETQYF. The DNA for the CDR3 is TGCGCCAGCAGCGTATTAGGGGACACAGCTAGCGAGACCCAGTACTTC. The J gene is TRBJ2-5, the V gene TRBV5-1; D is possibly TRBD1 (6 bases). Between the trimmed V and J ends, which lost 4 bases and 5 bases, there was a span of 21 bases. Per germline, CDR1 SGHRS and CDR2 YFSETQ. The CDR3 consists of 16 residues.

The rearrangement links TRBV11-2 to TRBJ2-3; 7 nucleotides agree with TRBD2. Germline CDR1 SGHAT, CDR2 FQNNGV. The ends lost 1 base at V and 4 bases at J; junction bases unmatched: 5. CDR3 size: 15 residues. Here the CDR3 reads CASSLGGRRSDTQYF. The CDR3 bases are TGTGCCAGCAGCTTAGGCGGGAGACGTTCAGATACGCAGTATTTT.

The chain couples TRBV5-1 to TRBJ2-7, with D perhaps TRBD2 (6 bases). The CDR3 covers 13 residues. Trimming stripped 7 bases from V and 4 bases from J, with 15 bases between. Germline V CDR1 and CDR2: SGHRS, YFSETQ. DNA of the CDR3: TGCGCCAGCTCGACGGGAGCACCTTACGAGCAGTACTTC. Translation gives CASSTGAPYEQYF.